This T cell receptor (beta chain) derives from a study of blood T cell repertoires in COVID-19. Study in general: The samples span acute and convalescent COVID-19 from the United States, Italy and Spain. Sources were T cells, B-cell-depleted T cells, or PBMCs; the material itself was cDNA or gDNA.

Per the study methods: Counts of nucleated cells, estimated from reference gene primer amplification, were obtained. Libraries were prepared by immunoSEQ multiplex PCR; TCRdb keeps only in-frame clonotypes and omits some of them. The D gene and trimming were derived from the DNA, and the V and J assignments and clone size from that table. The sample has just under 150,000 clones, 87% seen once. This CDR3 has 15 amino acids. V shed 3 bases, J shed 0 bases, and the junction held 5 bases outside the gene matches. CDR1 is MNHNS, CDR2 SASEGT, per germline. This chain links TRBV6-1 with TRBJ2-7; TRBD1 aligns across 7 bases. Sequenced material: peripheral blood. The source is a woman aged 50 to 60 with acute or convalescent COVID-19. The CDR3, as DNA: TGTGCCAGCAGTGAGGGACAGATATCCTCCTACGAGCAGTACTTC. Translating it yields CASSEGQISSYEQYF.